This T cell receptor beta chain was sequenced in a study of OX40 agonist ivuxolimab in advanced cancers. Study details: Three patients, one with hepatocellular carcinoma and two with cutaneous melanoma, responded partially.

Notes on this clone: Antigen unknown.

Germline trimming cut 5 bases from V and 1 base from J; bases unmatched to any gene: 5. Germline CDR1 is SGHRS and CDR2 is YFSETQ. This CDR3 is 14 amino acids long. Here immunoSEQ multiplex PCR was the method, and the copy in TCRdb shows in-frame clones only, minus some. The sample consists of tens of thousands of clones, 87% of them appearing once. The study's findings and limits: Specificity for antigen went undetermined in the expanded peripheral T cells.

The J gene is TRBJ1-1, the V gene TRBV5-1; TRBD1 aligns across 7 bases. Sequenced material: CD4+ or CD8+ T cells sorted from blood, taken in a trial of the OX40 agonist ivuxolimab. This TCR came from an adult with an advanced solid tumor such as melanoma, head and neck, liver or kidney cancer. The CDR3 sequence is CASSSQGGNTEAFF. The CDR3 bases are TGCGCCAGCAGTAGCCAGGGGGGGAACACTGAAGCTTTCTTT. Full variable domain (missing parts from reference TRBV5-1 and TRBJ1-1): KAGVTQTPRYLIKTRGQQVTLSCSPISGHRSVSWYQQTPGQGLQFLFEYFSETQRNKGNFPGRFSGRQFSNSRSEMNVSTLELGDSALYLCASSSQGGNTEAFFGQGTRLTVV.